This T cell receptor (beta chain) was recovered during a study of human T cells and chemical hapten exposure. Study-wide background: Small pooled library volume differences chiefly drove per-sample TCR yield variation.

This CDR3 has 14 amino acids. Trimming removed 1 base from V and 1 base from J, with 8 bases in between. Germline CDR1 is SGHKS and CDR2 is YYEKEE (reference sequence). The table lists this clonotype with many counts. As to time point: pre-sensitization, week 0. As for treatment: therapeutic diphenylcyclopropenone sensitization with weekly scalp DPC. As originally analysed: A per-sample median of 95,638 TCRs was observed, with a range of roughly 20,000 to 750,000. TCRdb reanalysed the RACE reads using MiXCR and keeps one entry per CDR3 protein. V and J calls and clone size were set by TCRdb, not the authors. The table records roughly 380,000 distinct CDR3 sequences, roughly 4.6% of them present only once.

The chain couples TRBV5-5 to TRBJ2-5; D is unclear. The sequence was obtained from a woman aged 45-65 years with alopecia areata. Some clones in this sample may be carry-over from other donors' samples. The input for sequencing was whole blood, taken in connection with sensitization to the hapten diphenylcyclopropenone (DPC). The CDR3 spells CASSLLPGQETQYF. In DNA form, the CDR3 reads TGTGCCAGCAGCTTGTTGCCGGGCCAAGAGACCCAGTACTTC. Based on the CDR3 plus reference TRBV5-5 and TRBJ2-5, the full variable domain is DAGVTQSPTHLIKTRGQQVTLRCSPISGHKSVSWYQQVLGQGPQFIFQYYEKEERGRGNFPDRFSARQFPNYSSELNVNALLLGDSALYLCASSLLPGQETQYFGPGTRLLVL.